Listed here is a single TCR beta chain. The entry originates in a study of blood T cell repertoires in COVID-19. The method was immunoSEQ multiplex PCR; TCRdb's version includes in-frame clones alone and lacks a portion of them. The table records about 68,000 clones, roughly 90% of them present only once. The CDR3 spans 15 residues. Trimming stripped 6 bases from V and 7 bases from J, with 21 bases between. CDR1 SNHLY and CDR2 FYNNEI come from the germline V gene. This TCR was recovered from a man aged 50-60 years with COVID-19, enrolled during active disease. The chain combines TRBV2 with TRBJ1-2; D ambiguous. Sequencing was performed on peripheral blood. This CDR3 is CASSYLQGARGGYTF. In DNA, the CDR3 is TGTGCCAGCAGCTACCTTCAAGGAGCGCGAGGTGGCTACACCTTC.